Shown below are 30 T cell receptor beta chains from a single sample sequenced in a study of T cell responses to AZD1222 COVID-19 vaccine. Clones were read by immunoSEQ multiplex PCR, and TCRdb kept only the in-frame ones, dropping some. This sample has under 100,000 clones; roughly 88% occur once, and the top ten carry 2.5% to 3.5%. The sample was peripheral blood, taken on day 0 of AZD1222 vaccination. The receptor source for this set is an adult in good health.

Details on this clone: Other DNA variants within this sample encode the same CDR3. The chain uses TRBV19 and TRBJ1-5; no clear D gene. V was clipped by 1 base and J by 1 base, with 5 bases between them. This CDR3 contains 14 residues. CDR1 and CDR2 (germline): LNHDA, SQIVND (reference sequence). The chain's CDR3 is CASSIGGSNQPQHF. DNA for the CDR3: TGTGCCAGTAGTATAGGAGGCAGCAATCAGCCCCAGCATTTT.

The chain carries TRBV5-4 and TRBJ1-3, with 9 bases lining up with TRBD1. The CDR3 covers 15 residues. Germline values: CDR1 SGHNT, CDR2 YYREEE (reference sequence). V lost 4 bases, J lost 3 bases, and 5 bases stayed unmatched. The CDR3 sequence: CASSPQGALGNTIYF. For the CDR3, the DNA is TGTGCCAGCAGCCCACAGGGGGCGCTTGGAAACACCATATATTTT.

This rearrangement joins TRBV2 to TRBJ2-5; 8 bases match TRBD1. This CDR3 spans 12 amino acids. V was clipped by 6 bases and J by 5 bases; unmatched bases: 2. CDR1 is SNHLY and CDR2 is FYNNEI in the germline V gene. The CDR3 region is CASSRGPETQYF. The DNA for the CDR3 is TGTGCCAGCAGCAGGGGGCCTGAGACCCAGTACTTC.

The CDR3 loop is CASSWVTGLSNQPQHF. CDR3 in DNA: TGTGCCAGCAGTTGGGTTACAGGGTTGAGCAATCAGCCCCAGCATTTT. The chain joins TRBV7-8 to TRBJ1-5; possibly TRBD1 for D (6 bases). Per germline, CDR1 SGHVS and CDR2 FQNEAQ. CDR3 length: 16 amino acids. V lost 6 bases, J lost 1 base, and 16 bases lay in between.

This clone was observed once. CDR3 nucleotides: TGTGCCAGCAGTTCTACGGGCCACTTCGTGAAGTACTTC. This codes for CASSSTGHFVKYF. The V gene is TRBV6-5, the J gene TRBJ2-7; D not certain. V gave up 4 bases and J gave up 11 bases, with 18 bases separating them. CDR1 is MNHEY and CDR2 is SVGAGI in the germline V gene. This CDR3 region has 13 residues.

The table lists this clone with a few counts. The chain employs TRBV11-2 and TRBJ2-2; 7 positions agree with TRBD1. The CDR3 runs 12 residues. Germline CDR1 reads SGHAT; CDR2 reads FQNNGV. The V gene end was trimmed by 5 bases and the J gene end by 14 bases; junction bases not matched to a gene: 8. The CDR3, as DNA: TGTGCCAGCAGCACAGACAGGGCTGGTCTGTTTTTT. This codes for CASSTDRAGLFF.

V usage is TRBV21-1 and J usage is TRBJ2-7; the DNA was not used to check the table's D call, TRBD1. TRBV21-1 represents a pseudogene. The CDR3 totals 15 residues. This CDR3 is CASSKRGPDSYEQYF. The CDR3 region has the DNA TGTGCCAGCAGCAAAAGGGGGCCGGATTCCTACGAGCAGTACTTC.

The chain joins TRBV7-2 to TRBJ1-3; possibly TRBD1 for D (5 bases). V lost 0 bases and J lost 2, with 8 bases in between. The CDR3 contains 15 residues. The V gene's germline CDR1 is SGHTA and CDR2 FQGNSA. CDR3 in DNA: TGTGCCAGCAGCTTAGCGGGGGTTACTGGAAACACCATATATTTT. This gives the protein CASSLAGVTGNTIYF.

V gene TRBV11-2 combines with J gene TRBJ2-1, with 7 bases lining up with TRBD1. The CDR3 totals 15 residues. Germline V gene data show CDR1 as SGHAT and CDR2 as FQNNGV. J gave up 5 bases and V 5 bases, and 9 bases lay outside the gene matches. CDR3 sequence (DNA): TGTGCCAGCAGCGAGGGCCCGACAGGGAACAATGAGCAGTTCTTC. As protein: CASSEGPTGNNEQFF.

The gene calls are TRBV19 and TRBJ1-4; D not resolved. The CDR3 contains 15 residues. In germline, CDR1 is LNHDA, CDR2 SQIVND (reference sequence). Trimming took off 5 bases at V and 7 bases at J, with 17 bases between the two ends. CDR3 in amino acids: CASSWATGRSEKLFF. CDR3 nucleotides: TGTGCCAGTAGTTGGGCCACCGGAAGGAGTGAAAAACTGTTTTTT.

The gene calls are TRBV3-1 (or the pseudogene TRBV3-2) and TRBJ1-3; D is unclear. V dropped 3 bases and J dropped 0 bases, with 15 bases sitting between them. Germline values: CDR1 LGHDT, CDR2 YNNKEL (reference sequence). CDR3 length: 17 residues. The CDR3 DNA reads TGTGCCAGCAGCCATCAAAGACGGTCCATCTCTGGAAACACCATATATTTT. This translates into CASSHQRRSISGNTIYF.

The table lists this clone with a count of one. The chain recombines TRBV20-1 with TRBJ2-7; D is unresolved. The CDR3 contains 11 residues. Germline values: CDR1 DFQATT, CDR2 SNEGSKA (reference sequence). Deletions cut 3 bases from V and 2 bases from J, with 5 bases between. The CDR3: CSASKTYEQYF. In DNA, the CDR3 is TGCAGTGCTAGTAAAACCTACGAGCAGTACTTC.

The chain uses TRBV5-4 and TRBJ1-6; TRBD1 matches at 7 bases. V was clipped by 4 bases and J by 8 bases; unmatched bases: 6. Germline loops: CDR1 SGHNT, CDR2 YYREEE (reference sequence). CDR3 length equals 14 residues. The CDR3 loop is CASSQTGSDSPLHF. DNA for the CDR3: TGTGCCAGCAGCCAGACAGGGAGCGATTCACCCCTCCACTTT.

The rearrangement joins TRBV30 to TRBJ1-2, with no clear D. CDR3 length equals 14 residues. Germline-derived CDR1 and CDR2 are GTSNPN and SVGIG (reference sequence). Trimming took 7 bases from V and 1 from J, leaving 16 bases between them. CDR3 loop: CASQAGTFNYGYTF. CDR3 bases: TGTGCCTCCCAGGCGGGTACCTTTAACTATGGCTACACCTTC. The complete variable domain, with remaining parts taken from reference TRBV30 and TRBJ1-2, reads SQTIHQWPATLVQPVGSPLSLECTVEGTSNPNLYWYRQAAGRGLQLLFYSVGIGQISSEVPQNLSASRPQDRQFILSSKKLLLSDSGFYLCASQAGTFNYGYTFGSGTRLTVV.

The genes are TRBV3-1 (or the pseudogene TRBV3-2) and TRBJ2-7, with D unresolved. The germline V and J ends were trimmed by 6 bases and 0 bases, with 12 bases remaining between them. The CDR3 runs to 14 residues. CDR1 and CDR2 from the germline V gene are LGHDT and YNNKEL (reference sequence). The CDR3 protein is CASSLPGPSYEQYF. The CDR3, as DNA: TGTGCCAGCAGTCTCCCTGGACCCTCCTACGAGCAGTACTTC.

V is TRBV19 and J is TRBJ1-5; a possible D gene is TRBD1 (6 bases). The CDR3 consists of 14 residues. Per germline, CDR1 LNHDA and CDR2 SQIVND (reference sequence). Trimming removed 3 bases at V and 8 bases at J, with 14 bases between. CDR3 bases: TGTGCCAGTAGTATGGGACACGGCCTAAAGCCCCAGCATTTT. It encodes CASSMGHGLKPQHF.

CDR3 in amino acids: CASSLGGGGNTEAFF. DNA for the CDR3: TGTGCCAGCAGCTTGGGTGGCGGTGGGAACACTGAAGCTTTCTTT. The chain is built from TRBV5-6 and TRBJ1-1; D is undetermined. V was trimmed by 0 bases and J by 1 base, leaving 10 bases between them. Germline V CDR1 and CDR2: SGHDT, YYEEEE. This CDR3 is built from 15 residues.

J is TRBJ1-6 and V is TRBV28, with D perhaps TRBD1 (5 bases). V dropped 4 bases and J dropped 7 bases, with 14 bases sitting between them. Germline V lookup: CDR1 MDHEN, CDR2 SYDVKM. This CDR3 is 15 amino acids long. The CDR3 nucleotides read TGTGCCAGCAGTTCAGGGACCGGGCGAAATTCACCCCTCCACTTT. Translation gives CASSSGTGRNSPLHF.

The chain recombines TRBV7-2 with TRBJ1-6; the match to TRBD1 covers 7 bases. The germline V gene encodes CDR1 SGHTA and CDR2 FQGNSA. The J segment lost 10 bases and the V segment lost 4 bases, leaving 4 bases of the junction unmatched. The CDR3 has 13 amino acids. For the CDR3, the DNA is TGTGCCAGCAGCTCCCACAGGGGCTCACCCCTCCACTTT. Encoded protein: CASSSHRGSPLHF.

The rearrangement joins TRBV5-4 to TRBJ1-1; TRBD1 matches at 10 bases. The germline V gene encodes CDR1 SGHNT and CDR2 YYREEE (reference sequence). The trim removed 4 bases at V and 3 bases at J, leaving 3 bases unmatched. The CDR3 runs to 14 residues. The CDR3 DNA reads TGTGCCAGCAGCCCCGGACAGGGGGACACTGAAGCTTTCTTT. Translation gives CASSPGQGDTEAFF.

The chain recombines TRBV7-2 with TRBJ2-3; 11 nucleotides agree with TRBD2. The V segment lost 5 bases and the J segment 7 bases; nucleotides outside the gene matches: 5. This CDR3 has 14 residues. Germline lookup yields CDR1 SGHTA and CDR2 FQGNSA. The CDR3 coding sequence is TGTGCCAGCAGCATTAGCGGGGGGGTAAATACGCAGTATTTT. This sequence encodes CASSISGGVNTQYF. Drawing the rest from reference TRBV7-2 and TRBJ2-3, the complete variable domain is GAGVSQSPSNKVTEKGKDVELRCDPISGHTALYWYRQSLGQGLEFLIYFQGNSAPDKSGLPSDRFSAERTGGSVSTLTIQRTQQEDSAVYLCASSISGGVNTQYFGPGTRLTVL.

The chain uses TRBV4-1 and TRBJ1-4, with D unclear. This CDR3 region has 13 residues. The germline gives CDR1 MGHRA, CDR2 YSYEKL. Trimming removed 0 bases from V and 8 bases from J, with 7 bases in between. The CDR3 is CASSQDGPEKLFF. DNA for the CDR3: TGCGCCAGCAGCCAAGATGGGCCCGAAAAACTGTTTTTT.

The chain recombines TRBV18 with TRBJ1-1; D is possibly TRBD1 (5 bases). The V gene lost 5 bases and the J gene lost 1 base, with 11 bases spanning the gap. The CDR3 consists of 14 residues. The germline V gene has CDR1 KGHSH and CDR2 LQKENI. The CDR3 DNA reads TGTGCCAGCTCAGCGGGGACGGCGAACACTGAAGCTTTCTTT. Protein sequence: CASSAGTANTEAFF. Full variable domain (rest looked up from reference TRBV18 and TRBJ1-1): NAGVMQNPRHLVRRRGQEARLRCSPMKGHSHVYWYRQLPEEGLKFMVYLQKENIIDESGMPKERFSAEFPKEGPSILRIQQVVRGDSAAYFCASSAGTANTEAFFGQGTRLTVV.

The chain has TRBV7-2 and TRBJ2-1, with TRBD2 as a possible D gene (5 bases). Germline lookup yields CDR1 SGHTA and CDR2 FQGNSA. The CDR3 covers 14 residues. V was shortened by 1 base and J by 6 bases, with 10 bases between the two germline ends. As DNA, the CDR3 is TGTGCCAGCAGCTTAGGAGGGTTCAGCAATGAGCAGTTCTTC. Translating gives CASSLGGFSNEQFF.

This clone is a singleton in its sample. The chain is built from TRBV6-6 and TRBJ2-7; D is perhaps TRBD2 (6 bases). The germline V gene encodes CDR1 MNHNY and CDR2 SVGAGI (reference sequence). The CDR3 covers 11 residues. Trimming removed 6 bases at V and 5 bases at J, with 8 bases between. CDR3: CASSGGNEQYF. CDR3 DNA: TGTGCCAGCAGCGGAGGGAACGAGCAGTACTTC.

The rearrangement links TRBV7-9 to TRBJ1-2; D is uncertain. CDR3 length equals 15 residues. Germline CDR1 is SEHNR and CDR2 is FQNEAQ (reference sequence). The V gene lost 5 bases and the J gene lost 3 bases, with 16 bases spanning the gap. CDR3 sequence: CASSKAYVQHYGYTF. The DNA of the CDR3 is TGTGCCAGCAGCAAAGCTTATGTCCAGCACTATGGCTACACCTTC.

CDR3 loop: CASSTQGTSQPQHF. CDR3 nucleotide sequence: TGTGCCAGTAGTACACAGGGAACTTCTCAGCCCCAGCATTTT. The chain joins TRBV19 to TRBJ1-5; D is possibly TRBD1 (6 bases). With 4 bases removed from V and 6 bases from J, the gap between germline ends came to 13 bases. There are 14 residues in the CDR3. CDR1 and CDR2 from the germline V gene are LNHDA and SQIVND (reference sequence). Variable domain in full (rest from reference TRBV19 and TRBJ1-5): DGGITQSPKYLFRKEGQNVTLSCEQNLNHDAMYWYRQDPGQGLRLIYYSQIVNDFQKGDIAEGYSVSREKKESFPLTVTSAQKNPTAFYLCASSTQGTSQPQHFGDGTRLSIL.

This chain's CDR3 is CASRDRGRTGELFF. DNA for the CDR3: TGTGCCAGCCGGGACAGGGGTAGGACCGGGGAGCTGTTTTTT. This chain links TRBV19 with TRBJ2-2; 10 nucleotides align to TRBD1. This CDR3 contains 14 residues. The ends lost 9 bases at V and 5 bases at J; junction bases unmatched: 6. Per the germline V gene, CDR1 is LNHDA and CDR2 is SQIVND (reference sequence).

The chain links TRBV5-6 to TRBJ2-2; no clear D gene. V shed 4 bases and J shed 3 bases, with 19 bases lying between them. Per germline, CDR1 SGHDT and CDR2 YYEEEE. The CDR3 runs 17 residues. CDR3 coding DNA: TGTGCCAGCAGCCCCGGTTCTCTGGGATACGACACCGGGGAGCTGTTTTTT. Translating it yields CASSPGSLGYDTGELFF. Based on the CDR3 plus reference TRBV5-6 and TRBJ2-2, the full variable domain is DAGVTQSPTHLIKTRGQQVTLRCSPKSGHDTVSWYQQALGQGPQFIFQYYEEEERQRGNFPDRFSGHQFPNYSSELNVNALLLGDSALYLCASSPGSLGYDTGELFFGEGSRLTVL.

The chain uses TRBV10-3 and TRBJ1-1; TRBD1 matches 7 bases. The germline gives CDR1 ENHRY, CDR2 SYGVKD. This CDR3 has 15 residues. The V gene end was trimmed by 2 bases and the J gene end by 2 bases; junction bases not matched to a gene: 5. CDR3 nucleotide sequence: TGTGCCATCAGTGAGGTCCAGGGGGATAACACTGAAGCTTTCTTT. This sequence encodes CAISEVQGDNTEAFF.